This TCR beta chain was retrieved from a study of cytomegalovirus exposure and HLA in healthy donors. The PCR used 60 Vbeta and 13 Jbeta primers. This table comes from immunoSEQ multiplex PCR, and its TCRdb copy is limited to in-frame clones, with some not included. The sample includes 200,000 to 250,000 clones, 70% to 85% of them seen just once. CDR1 and CDR2 (germline): SNHLY, FYNNEI. V was cut by 4 bases and J by 3 bases, with 10 bases left in between. The CDR3 has 14 amino acids. The receptor comes from a woman aged 55-75 years in good health and CMV-seropositive. The sequenced sample consisted of PBMCs. The chain recombines TRBV2 with TRBJ2-1; no reliable D call. The CDR3 reads CASSGSQVYNEQFF. The CDR3, as DNA: TGTGCCAGCAGTGGATCCCAGGTCTACAATGAGCAGTTCTTC. The full variable domain, its missing parts supplied by reference TRBV2 and TRBJ2-1, is EPEVTQTPSHQVTQMGQEVILRCVPISNHLYFYWYRQILGQKVEFLVSFYNNEISEKSEIFDDQFSVERPDGSNFTLKIRSTKLEDSAMYFCASSGSQVYNEQFFGPGTRLTVL.